One sample yielded the 10 T cell receptor beta chains listed below, sequenced in a study of CD8 T cells in Susac syndrome. Reverse transcription of roughly 0.5 to 1 ug RNA was carried out with random hexamers. TCRdb called the immunoSEQ multiplex PCR reads again in MiXCR, with one record for every CDR3 protein. In the table there are 100,000 to 150,000 distinct CDR3 sequences, roughly 76% of which are singletons. Sequences were obtained from CD8+ T cells from PBMCs. These receptor sequences come from a human donor with multiple sclerosis.

In this sample, this clonotype turned up once. The V and J genes are TRBV20-1 and TRBJ1-5, with TRBD1 as a possible D gene (6 bases). V dropped 6 bases and J dropped 0 bases, with 15 bases sitting between them. CDR3 length equals 15 residues. CDR1 and CDR2 (germline): DFQATT, SNEGSKA (reference sequence). The CDR3 nucleotides read TGCAGTGCGGGTAATACAGGGCATAGCAATCAGCCCCAGCATTTT. As protein: CSAGNTGHSNQPQHF.

V is TRBV4-2 and J is TRBJ2-2, with D unclear. CDR3 length: 17 residues. The ends were cut back, 4 bases at V and 2 bases at J, with 17 bases in the middle. Germline-derived CDR1 and CDR2 are LGHNA and YNFKEQ. CDR3 bases: TGTGCCAGCAGCCTGTTGACTGGTGTGGCCAACACCGGGGAGCTGTTTTTT. It is translated as CASSLLTGVANTGELFF.

The gene calls are TRBV6-5 and TRBJ2-5; 7 positions match TRBD1. The CDR3 extends over 15 amino acids. Losses at the gene ends were 4 bases for V and 8 bases for J; bases not matched to a gene: 13. Per germline, CDR1 MNHEY and CDR2 SVGAGI. The CDR3 DNA reads as TGTGCCAGCAGTTTTTTCCGGGACAGCCTAGGTACCCAGTACTTC. Amino acids: CASSFFRDSLGTQYF.

The chain combines TRBV24-1 with TRBJ2-1; no firm D call. Germline V lookup: CDR1 KGHDR, CDR2 SFDVKD. The CDR3 spans 12 residues. Trimming pared 5 bases from V and 2 bases from J, leaving 3 bases between. The CDR3: CATSGTYNEQFF. The CDR3 DNA is TGTGCCACCAGTGGAACCTACAATGAGCAGTTCTTC.

The chain carries TRBV30 and TRBJ2-2; TRBD2 matches 14 bases. Germline trimming cut 5 bases from V and 4 bases from J; bases unmatched to any gene: 9. The CDR3 covers 17 residues. The germline V gene has CDR1 GTSNPN and CDR2 SVGIG (reference sequence). The CDR3 here is CAWAGTSGSHGTGELFF. In nucleotides, the CDR3 is TGTGCCTGGGCCGGGACTAGCGGGAGCCATGGCACCGGGGAGCTGTTTTTT.

DNA of the CDR3: TGTGCCAGCAGCCCCGGGACAGTAGAAGAGACCCAGTACTTC. Encoded protein: CASSPGTVEETQYF. The chain employs TRBV11-2 and TRBJ2-5; TRBD1 matches at 7 bases. Germline V gene lookup returns CDR1 SGHAT and CDR2 FQNNGV. The CDR3 runs to 14 residues. The V segment lost 5 bases and the J segment 3 bases; nucleotides outside the gene matches: 6.

J is TRBJ2-2 and V is TRBV5-1, with 10 positions matching TRBD2. From germline, CDR1 is SGHRS and CDR2 YFSETQ. V shed 5 bases and J 6 bases; nucleotides not matched to a gene: 4. The CDR3 contains 14 residues. The CDR3: CASRPSGSPGELFF. CDR3 nucleotides: TGCGCCAGCAGGCCTAGCGGGAGTCCCGGGGAGCTGTTTTTT.

The chain has TRBV7-8 and TRBJ1-2; TRBD1 agrees at 8 bases. CDR1 is SGHVS and CDR2 is FQNEAQ in the germline V gene. V dropped 6 bases and J dropped 2; count of bases not matched to a gene: 11. The CDR3 loop spans 16 amino acids. The DNA for the CDR3 is TGTGCCAGCAGTACACCCTCGGGACAGGAAAACTATGGCTACACCTTC. It encodes CASSTPSGQENYGYTF.

The chain employs TRBV28 and TRBJ1-1; D call uncertain. The V end lost 4 bases, the J end lost 0 bases, and 15 bases lay between the germline ends. This CDR3 has 16 residues. The germline CDR1 and CDR2 sequences are MDHEN and SYDVKM. CDR3 bases: TGTGCCAGCAGTTCCTTAGGTACGGCTATGAACACTGAAGCTTTCTTT. It specifies CASSSLGTAMNTEAFF.

This chain joins TRBV12-3 or TRBV12-4 and TRBJ2-1; D tentatively fits TRBD1 or TRBD2 (5 bases each). The V gene lost 5 bases and the J gene lost 7 bases, with 21 bases spanning the gap. This CDR3 spans 16 amino acids. As DNA, the CDR3 is TGTGCCAGCAGTCCCCCTGGGGGAGAAGGTAGGAATGAGCAGTTCTTC. Translation: CASSPPGGEGRNEQFF.